The 9 T cell receptor beta chains given below trace back to one sample, sequenced in a study of T cell repertoires in cytomegalovirus infection. TCRdb used MiXCR to reprocess the reads, holding one entry per CDR3 protein. The table lists 80,000 or so distinct CDR3 sequences, more than 20% of them singletons. Their antigens are not known. The material was CD8+ T cells from cultured PBMCs, obtained from culture after CMV antigen stimulation. The receptors come from a human donor in good health (CMV status not recorded). Some clones in this sample may be carry-over from other donors' samples.

This clonotype was counted between two and nine times. This chain connects TRBV15 to TRBJ1-2, with D maybe TRBD1 (6 bases). Germline V lookup: CDR1 LNHNV, CDR2 YYDKDF (reference sequence). V lost 0 bases and J lost 4, with 12 bases in between. The CDR3 runs to 15 residues. CDR3 amino acids: CATSRDSGRGYGYTF. CDR3 bases: TGTGCCACCAGCAGAGATAGTGGCAGGGGCTATGGCTACACCTTC.

This clonotype has just a few counts. V and J are TRBV27 and TRBJ2-3; D is perhaps TRBD1 (5 bases). The V end was cut by 5 bases, the J end by 2 bases, with 20 bases between. The CDR3 length is 17 residues. Germline V gene data show CDR1 as MNHEY and CDR2 as SMNVEV (reference sequence). As DNA, the CDR3 is TGTGCCAGCAGTGGCTACCGGACACAAGATTACACAGATACGCAGTATTTT. Protein: CASSGYRTQDYTDTQYF.

This clonotype occurred many times. The chain has TRBV5-6 and TRBJ1-2; the match to TRBD1 covers 8 bases. CDR1 and CDR2 from the germline V gene are SGHDT and YYEEEE. The V segment lost 0 bases and the J segment 7 bases; nucleotides outside the gene matches: 17. The CDR3 extends over 18 amino acids. The CDR3 region has the DNA TGTGCCAGCAGCTTGGGCTCCCACCGGGACAGGCCTTTTAGTGGCTACACCTTC. It is translated as CASSLGSHRDRPFSGYTF.

The CDR3 here is CASSYSDRVRETQYF. CDR3 coding DNA: TGTGCCAGCAGTTACTCCGACAGAGTTAGGGAGACCCAGTACTTC. The chain uses TRBV6-5 and TRBJ2-5; D perhaps matches TRBD1 (5 bases). Germline values: CDR1 MNHEY, CDR2 SVGAGI. This CDR3 has 15 residues. V was shortened by 0 bases and J by 5 bases, with 13 bases between the two germline ends.

V and J are TRBV20-1 and TRBJ1-2, with TRBD1 identical over 11 bases. Germline V lookup: CDR1 DFQATT, CDR2 SNEGSKA (reference sequence). V gave up 0 bases and J gave up 1 base; unmatched junction bases: 7. CDR3 length equals 17 residues. CDR3: CSARDQGQGVINYGYTF. In DNA, the CDR3 is TGCAGTGCTAGAGATCAGGGACAGGGGGTTATTAACTATGGCTACACCTTC.

This clonotype has more than one count but fewer than ten. This chain joins TRBV11-1 and TRBJ1-1; TRBD1 aligns across 9 bases. V shed 1 base, J shed 4 bases, and the junction held 1 base outside the gene matches. CDR1 and CDR2 (germline): SGHAT, FQDESV (reference sequence). The CDR3 runs to 14 residues. CDR3: CASSLGDRVTEAFF. The CDR3 nucleotides read TGTGCCAGCAGCTTAGGGGACAGGGTCACTGAAGCTTTCTTT.

In this sample, this clonotype turned up a few times. The J gene is TRBJ2-1, the V gene TRBV30; D ambiguous. V shed 3 bases and J shed 7 bases, with 16 bases lying between them. The CDR3 is made up of 14 amino acids. Germline V CDR1 and CDR2: GTSNPN, SVGIG (reference sequence). CDR3 nucleotide sequence: TGTGCCTGGAGAGATGCAGTAGAGGTAAATGAGCAGTTCTTC. This translates into CAWRDAVEVNEQFF.

This clonotype was counted only a few times. This rearrangement joins TRBV6-1 to TRBJ2-3, with D tentatively TRBD2 (5 bases). The germline V and J ends were trimmed by 10 bases and 1 base, with 18 bases remaining between them. The CDR3 is made up of 15 amino acids. The germline CDR1 and CDR2 sequences are MNHNS and SASEGT. CDR3 bases: TGTGCCACCTGCCAGCAGGTCGGGGGCACAGATACGCAGTATTTT. This encodes CATCQQVGGTDTQYF.

This clonotype was observed a handful of times. The V gene is TRBV7-9, the J gene TRBJ2-2, with D maybe TRBD2 (5 bases). V was shortened by 6 bases and J by 1 base, with 15 bases between the two germline ends. In germline, CDR1 is SEHNR, CDR2 FQNEAQ (reference sequence). This CDR3 comprises 16 residues. In DNA, the CDR3 is TGTGCCAGCAGTCCGCTTCGGGCGGGGAACACCGGGGAGCTGTTTTTT. It translates to CASSPLRAGNTGELFF.